This T cell receptor (beta chain) was found in a study of T cell responses to AZD1222 COVID-19 vaccine. Findings and limits, study-wide: Unmutated variant regions are reportedly targeted by nearly half of spike-specific TCRs. Clonal diversity may have been underestimated, and the donors were mostly white British, with more females than males. Repertoire samples came only from after the peak T cell response.

On this clone itself: No antigen is known for it.

Generated by immunoSEQ multiplex PCR, the TCRdb table keeps only in-frame clones and is missing some. The data show 100,000 to 150,000 clones, roughly 85% seen once. Trimming removed 5 bases at V and 0 bases at J, with 14 bases between. The CDR3 is 15 amino acids. Germline loops: CDR1 SEHNR, CDR2 FQNEAQ (reference sequence). The sequences come from peripheral blood, collected on day 0 of AZD1222 vaccination. This chain connects TRBV7-9 to TRBJ2-7; D is undetermined. The receptor's source is an adult in good health. CDR3 in DNA: TGTGCCAGCAGCGCCGGCGTGTTCCGCTCCTACGAGCAGTACTTC. This gives the protein CASSAGVFRSYEQYF.